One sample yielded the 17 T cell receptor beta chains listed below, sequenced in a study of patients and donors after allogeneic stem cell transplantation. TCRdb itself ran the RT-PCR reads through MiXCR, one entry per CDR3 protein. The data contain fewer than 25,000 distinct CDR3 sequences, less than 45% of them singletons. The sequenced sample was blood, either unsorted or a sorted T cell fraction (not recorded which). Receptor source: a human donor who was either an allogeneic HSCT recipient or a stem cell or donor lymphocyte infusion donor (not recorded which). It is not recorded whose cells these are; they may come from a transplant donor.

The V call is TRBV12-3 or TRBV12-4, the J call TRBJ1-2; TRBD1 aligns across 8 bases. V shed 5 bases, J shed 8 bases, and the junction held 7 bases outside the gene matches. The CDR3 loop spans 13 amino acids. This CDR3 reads CASSTQGARGYTF. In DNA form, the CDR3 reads TGTGCCAGCAGTACCCAGGGGGCTCGGGGCTACACCTTC.

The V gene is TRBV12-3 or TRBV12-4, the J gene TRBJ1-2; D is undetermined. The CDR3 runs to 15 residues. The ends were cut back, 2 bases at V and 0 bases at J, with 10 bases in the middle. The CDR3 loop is CASSLQRSANYGYTF. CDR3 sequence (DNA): TGTGCCAGCAGTTTACAAAGGTCAGCTAACTATGGCTACACCTTC.

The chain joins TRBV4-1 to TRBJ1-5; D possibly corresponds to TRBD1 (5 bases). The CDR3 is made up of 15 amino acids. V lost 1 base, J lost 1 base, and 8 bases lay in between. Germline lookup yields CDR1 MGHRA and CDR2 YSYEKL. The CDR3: CASSQGPGSNQPQHF. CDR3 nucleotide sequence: TGCGCCAGCAGCCAAGGCCCAGGGAGCAATCAGCCCCAGCATTTT.

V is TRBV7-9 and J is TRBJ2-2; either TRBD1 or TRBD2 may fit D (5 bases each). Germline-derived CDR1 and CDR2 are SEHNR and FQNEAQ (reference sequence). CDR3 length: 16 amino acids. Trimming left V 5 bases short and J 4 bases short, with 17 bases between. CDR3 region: CASSIRPGTLTGELFF. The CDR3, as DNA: TGTGCCAGCAGCATTCGCCCAGGGACCCTCACCGGGGAGCTGTTTTTT.

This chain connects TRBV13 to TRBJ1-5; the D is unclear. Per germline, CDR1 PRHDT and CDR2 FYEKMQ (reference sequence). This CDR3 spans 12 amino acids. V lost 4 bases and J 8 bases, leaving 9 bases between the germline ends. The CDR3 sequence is CASSYRAEPQHF. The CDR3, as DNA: TGTGCCAGCAGCTACCGGGCCGAGCCCCAGCATTTT.

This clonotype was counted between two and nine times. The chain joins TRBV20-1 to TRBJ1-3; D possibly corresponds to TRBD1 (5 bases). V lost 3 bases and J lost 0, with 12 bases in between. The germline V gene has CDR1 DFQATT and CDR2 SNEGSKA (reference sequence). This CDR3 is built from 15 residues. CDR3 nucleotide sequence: TGCAGTGCTAGCACAGGCCGGTTCTCTGGAAACACCATATATTTT. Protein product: CSASTGRFSGNTIYF.

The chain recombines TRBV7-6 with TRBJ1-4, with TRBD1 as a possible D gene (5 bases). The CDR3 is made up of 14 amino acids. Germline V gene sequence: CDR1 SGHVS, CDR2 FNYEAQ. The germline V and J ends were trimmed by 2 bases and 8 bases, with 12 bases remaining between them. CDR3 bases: TGTGCCAGCAGCTTATCACAGGCTGGGGAAAAACTGTTTTTT. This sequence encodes CASSLSQAGEKLFF.

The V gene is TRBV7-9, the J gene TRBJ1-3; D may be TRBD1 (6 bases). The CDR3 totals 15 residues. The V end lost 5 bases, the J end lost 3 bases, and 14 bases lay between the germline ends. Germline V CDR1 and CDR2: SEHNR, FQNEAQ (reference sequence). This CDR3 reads CASSPHRVFGNTIYF. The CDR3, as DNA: TGTGCCAGCAGCCCACACAGGGTGTTTGGAAACACCATATATTTT.

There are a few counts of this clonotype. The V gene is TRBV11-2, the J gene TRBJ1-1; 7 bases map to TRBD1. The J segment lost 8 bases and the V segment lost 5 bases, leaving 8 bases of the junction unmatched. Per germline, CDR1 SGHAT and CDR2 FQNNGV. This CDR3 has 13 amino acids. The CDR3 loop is CASSRMGTAEAFF. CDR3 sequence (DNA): TGTGCCAGCAGCCGTATGGGGACAGCCGAAGCTTTCTTT.

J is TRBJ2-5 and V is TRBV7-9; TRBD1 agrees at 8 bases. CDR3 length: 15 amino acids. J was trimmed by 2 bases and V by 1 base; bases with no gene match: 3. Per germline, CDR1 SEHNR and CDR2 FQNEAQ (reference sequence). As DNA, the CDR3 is TGTGCCAGCAGCTTAGAACAGGGGGTTCAAGAGACCCAGTACTTC. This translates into CASSLEQGVQETQYF.

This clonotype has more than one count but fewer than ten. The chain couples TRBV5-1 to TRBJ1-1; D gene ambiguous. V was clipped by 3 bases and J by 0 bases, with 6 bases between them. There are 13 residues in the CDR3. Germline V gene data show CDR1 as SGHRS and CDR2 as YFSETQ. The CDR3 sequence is CASSSVLNTEAFF. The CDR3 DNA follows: TGCGCCAGCAGCTCTGTTCTGAACACTGAAGCTTTCTTT.

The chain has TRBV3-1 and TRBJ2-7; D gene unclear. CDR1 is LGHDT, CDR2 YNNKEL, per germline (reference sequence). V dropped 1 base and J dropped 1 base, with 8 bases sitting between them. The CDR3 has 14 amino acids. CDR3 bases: TGTGCCAGCAGCCAAGTAGCTGGATCCTACGAGCAGTACTTC. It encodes CASSQVAGSYEQYF.

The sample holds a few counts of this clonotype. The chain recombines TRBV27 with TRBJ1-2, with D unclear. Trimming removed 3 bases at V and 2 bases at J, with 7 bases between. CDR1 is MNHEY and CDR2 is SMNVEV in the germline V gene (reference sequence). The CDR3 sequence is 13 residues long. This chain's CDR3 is CASSLRPNYGYTF. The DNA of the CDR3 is TGTGCCAGCAGTTTGAGGCCGAACTATGGCTACACCTTC.

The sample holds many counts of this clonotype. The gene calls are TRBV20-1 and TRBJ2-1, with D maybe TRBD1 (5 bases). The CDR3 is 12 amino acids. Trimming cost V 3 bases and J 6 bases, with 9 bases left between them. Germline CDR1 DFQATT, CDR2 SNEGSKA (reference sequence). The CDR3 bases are TGCAGTGCTAGTCAGGGAATCAATGAGCAGTTCTTC. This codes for CSASQGINEQFF.

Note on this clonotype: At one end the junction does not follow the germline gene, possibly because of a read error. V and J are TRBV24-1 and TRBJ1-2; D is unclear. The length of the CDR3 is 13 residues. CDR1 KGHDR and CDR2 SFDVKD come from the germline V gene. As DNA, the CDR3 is TGTGCCACCAGTACCCAGAATCCTTATGGCTGCACCTTC. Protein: CATSTQNPYGCTF.

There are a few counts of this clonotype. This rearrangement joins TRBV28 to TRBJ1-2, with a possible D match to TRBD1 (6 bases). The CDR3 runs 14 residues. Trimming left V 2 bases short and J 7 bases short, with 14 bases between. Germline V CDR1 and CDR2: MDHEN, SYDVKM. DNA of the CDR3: TGTGCCAGCAGTTTAGTTCACCCGGGGGCTGGCTACACCTTC. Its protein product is CASSLVHPGAGYTF.

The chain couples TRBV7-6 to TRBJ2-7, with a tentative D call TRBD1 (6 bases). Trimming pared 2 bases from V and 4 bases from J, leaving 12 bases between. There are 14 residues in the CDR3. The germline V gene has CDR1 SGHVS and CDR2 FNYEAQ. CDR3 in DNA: TGTGCCAGCAGCTTATCGACAGGTCTGTACGAGCAGTACTTC. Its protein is CASSLSTGLYEQYF.